This T cell receptor beta chain was documented in a study of blood T cells in healthy people across ages. About the research overall: Per two T cells, template switching captured roughly one barcoded beta molecule.

Regarding this clonotype: No antigen is known for it.

Through a sample-barcoded 5' primer and a J-beta primer mix, a second PCR was run for about 7 to 12 cycles. One entry per CDR3 protein results from TCRdb running MiXCR on the 5' RACE reads. The top ten clones hold roughly 7.9% of a sample with some 1.4 million distinct CDR3 sequences, 42% of them seen once. The study's findings and limits: Naive CD4+ cell counts and diversity both ran higher in long-lived than in aged donors.

Total RNA amounts of at least 5.5 micrograms were extracted per sample. Sample: blood. This TCR came from a woman younger than 35 in good health.

CDR3 DNA sequence: TGTGCCAGCACCGTTAGCGGGGTAATCACAGATACGCAGTATTTT. Its protein is CASTVSGVITDTQYF. The chain carries TRBV9 and TRBJ2-3; 8 positions agree with TRBD2. Germline loops: CDR1 SGDLS, CDR2 YYNGEE. This CDR3 spans 15 amino acids. Losses at the gene ends were 6 bases for V and 2 bases for J; bases not matched to a gene: 8.